Here is one T cell receptor beta chain with its context. Using a J-beta primer mix together with a sample-barcoded 5' primer, a second PCR was run for roughly 7 to 12 cycles. TCRdb independently ran MiXCR on the 5' RACE reads; one entry per CDR3 protein. The repertoire holds over 1.5 million distinct CDR3 sequences, with about 49% as singletons. This sample is drawn from a study of blood T cells in healthy people across ages. Per the germline V gene, CDR1 is SGDLS and CDR2 is YYNGEE. The CDR3 runs to 15 residues. Donors were healthy Caucasian individuals from Russia aged about 6 to 90. Input material: blood. The chain has TRBV9 and TRBJ2-4; the D gene is possibly TRBD2 (5 bases). The J call may be wrong; the DNA end is better matched by TRBJ2-5. The TCR sequence derives from a woman between 40 and 50 years old in good health. CDR3 nucleotide sequence: TGTGCCAGCAGCGTAGTAAGTGCGGGCGTGGAGACCCAGTACTTC. Its protein product is CASSVVSAGVETQYF.